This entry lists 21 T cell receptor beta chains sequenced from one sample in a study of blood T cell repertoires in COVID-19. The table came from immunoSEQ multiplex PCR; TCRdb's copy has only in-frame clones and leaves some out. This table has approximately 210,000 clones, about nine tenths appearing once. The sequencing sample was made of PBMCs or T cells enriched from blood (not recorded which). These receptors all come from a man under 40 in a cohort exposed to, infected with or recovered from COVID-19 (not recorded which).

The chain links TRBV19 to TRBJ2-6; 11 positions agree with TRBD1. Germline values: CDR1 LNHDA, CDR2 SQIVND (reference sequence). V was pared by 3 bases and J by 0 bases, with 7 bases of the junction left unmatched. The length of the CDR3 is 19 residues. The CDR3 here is CASSIQGQGAISGANVLTF. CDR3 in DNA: TGTGCCAGTAGTATCCAAGGACAGGGGGCCATCTCTGGGGCCAACGTCCTGACTTTC.

The CDR3 bases are TGTGCCAGCAGTTTATGGCAGGGGATGAACACTGAAGCTTTCTTT. Translation: CASSLWQGMNTEAFF. This sequence joins TRBV28 and TRBJ1-1, with a tentative D call TRBD1 (6 bases). Trimming shortened V by 0 bases and J by 0 bases, and 8 bases separated the two germline ends. In germline, CDR1 is MDHEN, CDR2 SYDVKM. The length of the CDR3 is 15 residues.

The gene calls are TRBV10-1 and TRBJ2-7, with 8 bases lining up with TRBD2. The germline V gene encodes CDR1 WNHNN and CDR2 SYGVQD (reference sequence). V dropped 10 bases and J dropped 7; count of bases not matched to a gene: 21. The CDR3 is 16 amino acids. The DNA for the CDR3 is TGCGCCACCCCCGAGGTCGGGAGGGCCTTCTCGGGGGAGCAGTACTTC. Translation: CATPEVGRAFSGEQYF.

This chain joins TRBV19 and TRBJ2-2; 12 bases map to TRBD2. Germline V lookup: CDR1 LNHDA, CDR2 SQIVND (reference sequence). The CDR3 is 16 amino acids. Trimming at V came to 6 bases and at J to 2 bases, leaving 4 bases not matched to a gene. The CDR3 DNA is TGTGCCAGTAGCAGACTAGCGGGAGAAAACACCGGGGAGCTGTTTTTT. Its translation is CASSRLAGENTGELFF.

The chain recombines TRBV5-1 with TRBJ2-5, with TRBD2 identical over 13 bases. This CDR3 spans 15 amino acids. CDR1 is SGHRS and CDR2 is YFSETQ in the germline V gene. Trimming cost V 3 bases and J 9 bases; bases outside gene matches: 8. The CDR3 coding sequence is TGCGCCAGCAGCTCGGCCGGGACTAGCGGGAAGGCCCAGTACTTC. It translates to CASSSAGTSGKAQYF.

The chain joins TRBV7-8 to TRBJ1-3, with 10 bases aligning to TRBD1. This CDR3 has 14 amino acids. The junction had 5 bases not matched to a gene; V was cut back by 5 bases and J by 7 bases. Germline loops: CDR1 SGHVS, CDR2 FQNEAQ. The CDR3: CASSPRDRGNTIYF. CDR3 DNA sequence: TGTGCCAGCAGCCCCCGGGACAGGGGCAACACCATATATTTT. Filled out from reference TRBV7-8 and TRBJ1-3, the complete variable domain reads GAGVSQSPRYKVAKRGQDVALRCDPISGHVSLFWYQQALGQGPEFLTYFQNEAQLDKSGLPSDRFFAERPEGSVSTLKIQRTQQEDSAVYLCASSPRDRGNTIYFGEGSWLTVV.

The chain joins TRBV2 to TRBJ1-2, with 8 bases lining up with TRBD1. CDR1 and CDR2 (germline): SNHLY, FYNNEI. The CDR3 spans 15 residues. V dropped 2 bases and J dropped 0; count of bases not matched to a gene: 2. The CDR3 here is CASSEQGASNYGYTF. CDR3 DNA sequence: TGTGCCAGCAGTGAACAGGGGGCGTCTAACTATGGCTACACCTTC.

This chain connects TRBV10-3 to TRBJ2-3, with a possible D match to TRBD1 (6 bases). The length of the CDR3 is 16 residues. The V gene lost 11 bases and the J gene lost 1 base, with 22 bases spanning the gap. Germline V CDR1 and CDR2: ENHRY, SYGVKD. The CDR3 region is CASLRGQVRGTDTQYF. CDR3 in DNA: TGTGCCTCCCTCAGGGGCCAGGTACGAGGCACAGATACGCAGTATTTT.

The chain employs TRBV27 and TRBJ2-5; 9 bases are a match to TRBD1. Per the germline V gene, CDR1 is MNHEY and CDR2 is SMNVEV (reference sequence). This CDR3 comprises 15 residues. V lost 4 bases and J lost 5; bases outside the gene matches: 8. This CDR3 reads CASSSWTGAQETQYF. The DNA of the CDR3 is TGTGCCAGCAGTTCCTGGACAGGGGCCCAGGAGACCCAGTACTTC.

The DNA for the CDR3 is TGCGCCAGCAGCCTCCAACTATTCGCTAACAATGAGCAGTTCTTC. This encodes CASSLQLFANNEQFF. This rearrangement joins TRBV5-1 to TRBJ2-1; no clear D. V was clipped by 4 bases and J by 5 bases, with 16 bases between them. This CDR3 region has 15 residues. CDR1 SGHRS and CDR2 YFSETQ come from the germline V gene.

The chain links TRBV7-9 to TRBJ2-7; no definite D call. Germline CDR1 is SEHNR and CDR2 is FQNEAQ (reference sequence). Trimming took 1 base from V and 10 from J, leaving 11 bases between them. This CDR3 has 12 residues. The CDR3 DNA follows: TGTGCCAGCAGCTTAGAAACAGCTATACAGTACTTC. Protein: CASSLETAIQYF.

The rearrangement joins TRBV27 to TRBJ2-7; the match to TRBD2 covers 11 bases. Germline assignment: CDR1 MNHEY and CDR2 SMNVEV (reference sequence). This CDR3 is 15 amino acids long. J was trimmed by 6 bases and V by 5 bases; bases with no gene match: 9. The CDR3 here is CASSPYSGRAFEQYF. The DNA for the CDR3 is TGTGCCAGCAGTCCTTATAGCGGGAGGGCCTTCGAGCAGTACTTC.

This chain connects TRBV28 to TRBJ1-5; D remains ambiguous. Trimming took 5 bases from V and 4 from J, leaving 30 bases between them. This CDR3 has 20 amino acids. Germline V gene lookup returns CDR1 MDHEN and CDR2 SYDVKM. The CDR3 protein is CASSSFNGLRRAAENQPQHF. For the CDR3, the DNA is TGTGCCAGCAGTAGTTTCAACGGTCTACGGCGGGCAGCCGAGAATCAGCCCCAGCATTTT.

DNA of the CDR3: TGTGCCACCAGTGGGGTAGGAGGTCAGCCCCAGCATTTT. Translating it yields CATSGVGGQPQHF. The chain is built from TRBV24-1 and TRBJ1-5; D remains ambiguous. V was shortened by 5 bases and J by 6 bases, with 10 bases between the two germline ends. The CDR3 has 13 amino acids. The germline V gene encodes CDR1 KGHDR and CDR2 SFDVKD.

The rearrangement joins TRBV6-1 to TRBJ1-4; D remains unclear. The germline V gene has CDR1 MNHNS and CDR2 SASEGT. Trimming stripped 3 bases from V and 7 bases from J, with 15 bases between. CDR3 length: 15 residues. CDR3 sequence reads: CASSEMKRYGEKLFF. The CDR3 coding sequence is TGTGCCAGCAGTGAGATGAAGCGGTATGGTGAAAAACTGTTTTTT.

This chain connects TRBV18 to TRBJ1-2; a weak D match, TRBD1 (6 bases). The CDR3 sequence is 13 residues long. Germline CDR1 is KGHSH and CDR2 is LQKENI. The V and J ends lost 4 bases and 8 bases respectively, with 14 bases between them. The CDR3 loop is CASSLSGDGGYTF. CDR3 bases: TGTGCCAGCTCACTGTCAGGGGATGGCGGCTACACCTTC.

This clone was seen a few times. The CDR3 DNA follows: TGTGCCAGCAGTCATTGGGGACAGGGGAGGACAGATACGCAGTATTTT. Translating gives CASSHWGQGRTDTQYF. V gene TRBV28 combines with J gene TRBJ2-3; 10 nucleotides align to TRBD1. The germline V gene has CDR1 MDHEN and CDR2 SYDVKM. CDR3 length: 16 amino acids. V was clipped by 5 bases and J by 3 bases; unmatched bases: 8.

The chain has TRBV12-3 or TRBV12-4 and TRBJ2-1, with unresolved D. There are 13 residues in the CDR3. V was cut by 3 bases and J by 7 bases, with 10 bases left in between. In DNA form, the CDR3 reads TGTGCCAGCAGTTTGCAGATCAGGAATGAGCAGTTCTTC. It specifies CASSLQIRNEQFF.

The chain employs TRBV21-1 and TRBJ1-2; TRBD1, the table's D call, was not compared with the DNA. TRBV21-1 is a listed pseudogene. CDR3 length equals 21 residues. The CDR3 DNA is TGTGCCAGCAGCAAACCCCTCCCCTGGCTACAGGGGGCGATCTTGGTGGGAGGCTACACCTTC. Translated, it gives CASSKPLPWLQGAILVGGYTF.

CDR3 amino acids: CASSLTRNAYTF. The CDR3 coding sequence is TGTGCCAGCAGTTTAACGCGGAATGCCTACACCTTC. The V call is TRBV28, the J call TRBJ1-2; no reliable D call. CDR3 length: 12 residues. Germline CDR1 is MDHEN and CDR2 is SYDVKM. The V and J ends lost 2 bases and 10 bases respectively, with 11 bases between them.

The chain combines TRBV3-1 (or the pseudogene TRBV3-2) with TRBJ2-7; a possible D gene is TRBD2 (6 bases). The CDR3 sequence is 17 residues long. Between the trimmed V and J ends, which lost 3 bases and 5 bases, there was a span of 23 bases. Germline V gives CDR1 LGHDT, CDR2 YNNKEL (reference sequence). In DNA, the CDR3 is TGTGCCAGCAGCCAGGACCCCCGAGGGGCGGGATTGCACGAGCAGTACTTC. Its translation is CASSQDPRGAGLHEQYF.